This T cell receptor beta chain appears in the sequencing data of a study of shared clonotypes between healthy human individuals. As for this clone: Its antigen is not known.

Study outcomes and limitations: Clonotype sharing among donors was expected to depend on sequencing depth.

Study donors comprised healthy, HIV-negative adults devoid of recent acute infection or vaccination. Those who donated, Caucasian adults without exception, all lived in Nashville, Tennessee. Original processing methods: With immunoSEQ giving junction-only sequences and no quality scores, filtering differed. Some clones are missing from TCRdb's copy, which holds only in-frame ones; the method was immunoSEQ multiplex PCR. V, J and clone size were drawn from that table, and D and trimming were deduced from the DNA. The sample includes over 400,000 clones, roughly 80% seen only once; the top ten take 10% to 15%. CDR3 length: 13 amino acids. Germline values: CDR1 SGHTA, CDR2 FQGTGA. The ends were cut back, 0 bases at V and 4 bases at J, with 7 bases in the middle.

What was sequenced was PBMCs. The rearrangement links TRBV7-3 to TRBJ2-7; a weak D match, TRBD1 (6 bases). This clonotype originated in a woman between 40 and 50 years old in good health. Some clones in this sample may be carry-over from other donors' samples. The CDR3 coding sequence is TGTGCCAGCAGCTTAACTACAGGGTACGAGCAGTACTTC. Translated, it gives CASSLTTGYEQYF.